This paragraph covers one TCR beta chain sequence. These data belong to a study of blood T cell repertoires in COVID-19. Assay: immunoSEQ multiplex PCR; the TCRdb copy retains only in-frame clones and omits some. The table lists 200,000 to 250,000 clones, more than 85% of them singletons. Cohort 3 recovery required two negative PCRs, clearance, or symptom resolution. CDR3 size: 13 residues. Trimming shortened V by 6 bases and J by 3 bases, and 12 bases separated the two germline ends. Looked up from germline, CDR1 is MNHEY and CDR2 is SVGEGT. The TCR sequence derives from a woman in her fifties or sixties who had recovered from COVID-19. The chain carries TRBV6-2 or TRBV6-3 and TRBJ2-7; D gene unclear. The sample was PBMCs or T cells enriched from blood (not recorded which). The DNA for the CDR3 is TGTGCCAGCAGCCCCACCCGCTACTACGAGCAGTACTTC. This sequence encodes CASSPTRYYEQYF.